A single sample gave rise to the 6 T cell receptor beta chains below, sequenced in a study of CD8 T cells in Susac syndrome. Random hexamers primed reverse transcription of about 0.45 to 1 ug RNA. TCRdb re-called the immunoSEQ multiplex PCR reads with MiXCR, one entry per CDR3 protein. Of about 210,000 distinct CDR3 sequences detected, approximately 93% appear once; the ten largest clones hold 0.1%. Sequenced material: CD4+ T cells from PBMCs. Every receptor here comes from a human donor in good health.

This clonotype was detected only once. V and J are TRBV4-2 and TRBJ2-7, with D possibly called TRBD1 or TRBD2 (6 bases each). V lost 0 bases to trimming and J lost 6 bases, with 15 bases between them. The CDR3 runs to 15 residues. Germline CDR1 is LGHNA and CDR2 is YNFKEQ. This CDR3 is CASSQDIRGRSEQYV. CDR3 DNA sequence: TGTGCCAGCAGCCAAGATATTCGGGGGCGGAGCGAGCAGTACGTC.

This clonotype was observed once. The V and J genes are TRBV28 and TRBJ2-2, with D perhaps TRBD1 or TRBD2 (6 bases each). Per germline, CDR1 MDHEN and CDR2 SYDVKM. V gave up 6 bases and J gave up 2 bases, with 13 bases separating them. The CDR3 loop spans 15 amino acids. This chain's CDR3 is CASRRPGANTGELFF. The CDR3 region has the DNA TGTGCCAGCAGGCGCCCGGGGGCAAACACCGGGGAGCTGTTTTTT.

The V call is TRBV18, the J call TRBJ2-3; TRBD1 agrees at 11 bases. CDR1 is KGHSH and CDR2 is LQKENI in the germline V gene. The CDR3 contains 15 residues. The V gene end was trimmed by 5 bases and the J gene end by 4 bases; junction bases not matched to a gene: 5. CDR3: CASSSGQGVSDTQYF. The CDR3 region has the DNA TGTGCCAGCTCATCGGGACAGGGGGTTTCAGATACGCAGTATTTT.

This chain links TRBV5-1 with TRBJ2-5, with D perhaps matching TRBD2 (5 bases). The CDR3 spans 15 residues. V was cut by 4 bases and J by 1 base, with 14 bases left in between. Germline V gene sequence: CDR1 SGHRS, CDR2 YFSETQ. Here the CDR3 DNA reads TGCGCCAGCAGCCACCTAGGAGGTTTCCAAGAGACCCAGTACTTC. Translation gives CASSHLGGFQETQYF.

V gene TRBV7-3 combines with J gene TRBJ1-6; D call uncertain. CDR1 and CDR2 (germline): SGHTA, FQGTGA. V was pared by 3 bases and J by 5 bases, with 8 bases between. The CDR3 totals 14 residues. DNA for the CDR3: TGTGCCAGCAGCTTGACGGCAAATAATTCACCCCTCCACTTT. This encodes CASSLTANNSPLHF. The full variable domain, with the rest looked up from reference TRBV7-3 and TRBJ1-6, is GAGVSQTPSNKVTEKGKYVELRCDPISGHTALYWYRQSLGQGPEFLIYFQGTGAADDSGLPNDRFFAVRPEGSVSTLKIQRTERGDSAVYLCASSLTANNSPLHFGNGTRLTVT.

The chain links TRBV6-2 or TRBV6-3 to TRBJ2-5; D call uncertain. This CDR3 region has 14 residues. CDR1 and CDR2 from the germline V gene are MNHEY and SVGEGT. V was shortened by 2 bases and J by 1 base, with 8 bases between the two germline ends. CDR3 in DNA: TGTGCCAGCAGTTACCAGCCCGGCCAAGAGACCCAGTACTTC. Translated: CASSYQPGQETQYF.